This T cell receptor beta chain was identified in a study of T cells after yellow fever vaccination. Study-level points and caveats: Weaker in magnitude, the secondary response showed a faster peak on day 5 versus 15.

About this clonotype itself: What it binds is not known.

In germline, CDR1 is SGHTA, CDR2 FQGNSA. The length of the CDR3 is 17 residues. With V trimmed by 4 bases and J by 11 bases, 18 bases remained unmatched. The study made its TCR cDNA through 5'RACE template switching. That step introduced a universal primer site along with UMIs. Each CDR3 protein is one row after TCRdb ran MiXCR on the 5' RACE reads. The data hold under 250,000 distinct CDR3 sequences, with 6.9% observed a single time. The J gene is TRBJ2-3, the V gene TRBV7-2; 10 positions agree with TRBD2. This receptor was obtained from a man aged 25-45 years who received the YFV17D yellow fever vaccine. The source was CD4+ T cells sorted from PBMCs, collected 15 days after the yellow fever booster vaccination. DNA for the CDR3: TGTGCCAGCAGCTCGAGGCTCACCCTAGCGGGGGTGCATGGGCAGTATTTT. Amino acid sequence: CASSSRLTLAGVHGQYF.